A selection of T cell receptor beta chains follows, all from one sample in a study of OX40 agonist ivuxolimab in advanced cancers. Using immunoSEQ multiplex PCR, the repertoire was profiled, and TCRdb retains in-frame clones only, with some absent. The sample contains 23,000 or so clones, about 80% of which appear only once. Sample: CD4+ or CD8+ T cells sorted from blood, taken in a trial of the OX40 agonist ivuxolimab. The receptor set was obtained from an adult with an advanced solid tumor such as melanoma, head and neck, liver or kidney cancer. CDR3s include the opening cysteine and the closing phenylalanine or tryptophan. The D gene is left open where the match is weak. Size is stated for part of the rows, as once, few or many counts, or as a class when the clone is expanded.

clone size: -
V gene: TRBV7-9
J gene: TRBJ2-7
D gene: -
CDR3 DNA: TGTGCCAGCAGTCGATTAGGGACGGGATCCCCCTACGAGCAGTACTTC
CDR3 protein: CASSRLGTGSPYEQYF

clone size: -
V gene: TRBV5-6
J gene: TRBJ1-4
D gene: TRBD1
CDR3 DNA: TGTGCCAGCAGCGCATCCACCCGGGACAGGAATGAAAAACTGTTTTTT
CDR3 protein: CASSASTRDRNEKLFF

clone size: -
V gene: TRBV28
J gene: TRBJ2-7
D gene: -
CDR3 DNA: TGTGCCAGCAGTTTCATGAGAACGACAAGGGCCGAGCAGTACTTC
CDR3 protein: CASSFMRTTRAEQYF

clone size: -
V gene: TRBV18
J gene: TRBJ2-7
D gene: TRBD1
CDR3 DNA: TGTGCCAGCACCTGGACAGGGGCCTACGAGCAGTACTTC
CDR3 protein: CASTWTGAYEQYF

clone size: once
V gene: TRBV28
J gene: TRBJ2-1
D gene: -
CDR3 DNA: TGTGCCAGCAGCCTTGCGGCTATCAATGAGCAGTTCTTC
CDR3 protein: CASSLAAINEQFF

clone size: -
V gene: TRBV9
J gene: TRBJ1-1
D gene: -
CDR3 DNA: TGTGCCAGCAGCGCAACACAAACTTCGAACACTGAAGCTTTCTTT
CDR3 protein: CASSATQTSNTEAFF

clone size: few
V gene: TRBV11-2
J gene: TRBJ2-3
D gene: -
CDR3 DNA: TGTGCCAGCAGCTGGACGAGGAGTGGCACAGATACGCAGTATTTT
CDR3 protein: CASSWTRSGTDTQYF

clone size: -
V gene: TRBV5-6
J gene: TRBJ2-1
D gene: -
CDR3 DNA: TGTGCCAGCGCCCCTTACCAAACCTACAATGAGCAGTTCTTC
CDR3 protein: CASAPYQTYNEQFF

clone size: -
V gene: TRBV4-3
J gene: TRBJ2-7
D gene: -
CDR3 DNA: TGCGCCAGCAGCCAAGTGTACGGGGCCTCCTACGAGCAGTACTTC
CDR3 protein: CASSQVYGASYEQYF

clone size: once
V gene: TRBV28
J gene: TRBJ2-5
D gene: -
CDR3 DNA: TGTGCCAGCAGTGGACTTTCCGAGACCCAGTACTTC
CDR3 protein: CASSGLSETQYF

clone size: -
V gene: TRBV5-1
J gene: TRBJ2-5
D gene: -
CDR3 DNA: TGCGCCAGCAGCCAAACGACAGGGAGGGAGACCCAGTACTTC
CDR3 protein: CASSQTTGRETQYF

clone size: -
V gene: TRBV18
J gene: TRBJ2-4
D gene: -
CDR3 DNA: TGTGCCAGCTCACCCGCGGACGGGGTCAAAAACATTCAGTACTTC
CDR3 protein: CASSPADGVKNIQYF

clone size: -
V gene: TRBV6-1
J gene: TRBJ2-2
D gene: -
CDR3 DNA: TGTGCCAGCAGTGAAGGAGATCGTTTCTACACCGGGGAGCTGTTTTTT
CDR3 protein: CASSEGDRFYTGELFF

clone size: -
V gene: TRBV28
J gene: TRBJ1-2
D gene: -
CDR3 DNA: TGTGCCAGCAGTCCCGGTAACTATGGCTACACCTTC
CDR3 protein: CASSPGNYGYTF

clone size: -
V gene: TRBV5-4
J gene: TRBJ2-1
D gene: -
CDR3 DNA: TGTGCCAGCAGCTTGGCCCCAGGGCCCTACAATGAGCAGTTCTTC
CDR3 protein: CASSLAPGPYNEQFF

clone size: -
V gene: TRBV6-1
J gene: TRBJ2-7
D gene: -
CDR3 DNA: TGTGCCAGCAGTGGCGGGACAGCCTTCTCCTACGAGCAGTACTTC
CDR3 protein: CASSGGTAFSYEQYF

clone size: -
V gene: TRBV7-9
J gene: TRBJ2-5
D gene: -
CDR3 DNA: TGTGCCAGCAGCACCCAGACGGTCAGGGAGACCCAGTACTTC
CDR3 protein: CASSTQTVRETQYF

clone size: -
V gene: TRBV7-3
J gene: TRBJ2-5
D gene: TRBD2
CDR3 DNA: TGTGCCAGCAGCCCAAGCGGGGGTCACCAAGAGACCCAGTACTTC
CDR3 protein: CASSPSGGHQETQYF

clone size: -
V gene: TRBV5-4
J gene: TRBJ2-1
D gene: -
CDR3 DNA: TGTGCCAGCAGTTCAGTGATTTACAATGAGCAGTTCTTC
CDR3 protein: CASSSVIYNEQFF

clone size: -
V gene: TRBV10-3
J gene: TRBJ2-1
D gene: -
CDR3 DNA: TGTGCCATCATCGACAGTACCTACAATGAGCAGTTCTTC
CDR3 protein: CAIIDSTYNEQFF

clone size: -
V gene: TRBV19
J gene: TRBJ1-3
D gene: -
CDR3 DNA: TGTGCCAGTATGGTCCGGGGCTCTGGAAACACCATATATTTT
CDR3 protein: CASMVRGSGNTIYF

clone size: -
V gene: TRBV7-3
J gene: TRBJ2-3
D gene: -
CDR3 DNA: TGTGCCAGCAGCCCAGGGACACCGAGCACAGATACGCAGTATTTT
CDR3 protein: CASSPGTPSTDTQYF

clone size: -
V gene: TRBV7-9
J gene: TRBJ2-7
D gene: TRBD2
CDR3 DNA: TGTGCCAGCAGCTTTAGCGGGGGCTACGAGCAGTACTTC
CDR3 protein: CASSFSGGYEQYF

clone size: -
V gene: TRBV6-1
J gene: TRBJ1-5
D gene: -
CDR3 DNA: TGTGCCAGCAGTGAAGCGTTTTTAAACCAGGGGCGTCAGCCCCAGCATTTT
CDR3 protein: CASSEAFLNQGRQPQHF

clone size: medium-sized
V gene: TRBV7-7
J gene: TRBJ2-1
D gene: TRBD1
CDR3 DNA: TGTGCTAGCAGCTTAGCGTCCGGACAGGGGCAGTTCTTC
CDR3 protein: CASSLASGQGQFF

clone size: -
V gene: TRBV7-2
J gene: TRBJ1-2
D gene: TRBD1
CDR3 DNA: TGTGCCAGCACCGTTCGAGGGGGCCCTAACTATGGCTACACCTTC
CDR3 protein: CASTVRGGPNYGYTF

clone size: -
V gene: TRBV6-6
J gene: TRBJ1-2
D gene: TRBD1
CDR3 DNA: TGTGCCAGCAGTTACCGGGACAGGTCGGCCCGCTATGGCTACACCTTC
CDR3 protein: CASSYRDRSARYGYTF

clone size: -
V gene: TRBV2
J gene: TRBJ1-2
D gene: -
CDR3 DNA: TGTGCCAGCAGTGAAGAGGTCCAGGCGGATGGCTACACCTTC
CDR3 protein: CASSEEVQADGYTF

clone size: few
V gene: TRBV9
J gene: TRBJ2-1
D gene: TRBD2
CDR3 DNA: TGTGCCAGCAGCGTGCGGGAGACCCTGCCGAATGAGCAGTTCTTC
CDR3 protein: CASSVRETLPNEQFF

clone size: -
V gene: TRBV7-9
J gene: TRBJ1-6
D gene: -
CDR3 DNA: TGTGCCAGCAGCTTATTGAATTCACCCCTCCACTTT
CDR3 protein: CASSLLNSPLHF